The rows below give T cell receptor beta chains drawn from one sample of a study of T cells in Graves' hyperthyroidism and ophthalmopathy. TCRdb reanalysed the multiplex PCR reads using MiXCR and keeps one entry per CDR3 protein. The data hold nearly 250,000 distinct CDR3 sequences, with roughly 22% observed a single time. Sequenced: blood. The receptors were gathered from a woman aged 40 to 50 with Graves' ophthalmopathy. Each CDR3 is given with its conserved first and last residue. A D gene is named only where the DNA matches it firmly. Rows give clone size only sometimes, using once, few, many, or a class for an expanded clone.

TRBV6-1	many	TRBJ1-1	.	TGTGCCAGCAGTCGCTTGGACCGGAACACTGAAGCTTTCTTT	CASSRLDRNTEAFF
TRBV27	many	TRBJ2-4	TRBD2	TGTGCCAGCAGTTTATCTTTTGGTGGGGGGGGTTTTCAGTACTTC	CASSLSFGGGGFQYF
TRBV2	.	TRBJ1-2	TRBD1	TGTGCCAGCAGTGAGTGGACAGGGTCGAGCTACACCTTC	CASSEWTGSSYTF
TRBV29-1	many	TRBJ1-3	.	TGCAGCGTGGGGGAGGCTACTGGAAACACCATATATTTT	CSVGEATGNTIYF
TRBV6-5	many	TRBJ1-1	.	TGTGCCAGCAGTTACTTCAACAGGTTGAACACTGAAGCTTTCTTT	CASSYFNRLNTEAFF
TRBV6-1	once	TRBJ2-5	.	TGTGCCAGCAGTGCCGGGAGTGAGACCCAGTACTTC	CASSAGSETQYF
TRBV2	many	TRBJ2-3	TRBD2	TGTGCCAGCAGACCTCCGGGACTAGCAGCGGATACGCAGTATTTT	CASRPPGLAADTQYF
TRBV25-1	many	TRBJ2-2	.	TGTGCCTTGGACGAGGGCACCGGGGAGCTGTTTTTT	CALDEGTGELFF
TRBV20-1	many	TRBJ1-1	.	TGCAGTGCTAGAGATCCCGGGGTTAATGGAGCTTTCTTT	CSARDPGVNGAFF
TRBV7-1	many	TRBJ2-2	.	TGTGCCAGCAGCTCTACAGGGGGCGGTCTAGGTAGCGGGAAGGACGGGGAGCTGTTTTTT	CASSSTGGGLGSGKDGELFF
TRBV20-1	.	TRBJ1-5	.	TGCAGTGCTAGGATCAGTCAAAGGGGTGGTCAGCCCCAGCATTTT	CSARISQRGGQPQHF